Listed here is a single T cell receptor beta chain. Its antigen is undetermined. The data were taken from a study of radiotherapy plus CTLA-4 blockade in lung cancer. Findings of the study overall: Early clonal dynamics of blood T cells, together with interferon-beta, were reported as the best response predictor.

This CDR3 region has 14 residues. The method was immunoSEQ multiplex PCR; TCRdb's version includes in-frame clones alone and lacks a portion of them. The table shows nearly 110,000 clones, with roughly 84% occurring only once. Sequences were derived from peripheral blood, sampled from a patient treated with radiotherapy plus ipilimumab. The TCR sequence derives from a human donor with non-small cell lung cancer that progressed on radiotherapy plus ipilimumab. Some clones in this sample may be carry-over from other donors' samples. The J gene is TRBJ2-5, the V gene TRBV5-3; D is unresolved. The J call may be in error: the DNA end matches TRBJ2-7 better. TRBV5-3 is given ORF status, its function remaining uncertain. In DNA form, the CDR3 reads TGTGCCAGAAGCTTGGAGGCAGGAGTCTACGAGCAGTACTTC. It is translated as CARSLEAGVYEQYF.